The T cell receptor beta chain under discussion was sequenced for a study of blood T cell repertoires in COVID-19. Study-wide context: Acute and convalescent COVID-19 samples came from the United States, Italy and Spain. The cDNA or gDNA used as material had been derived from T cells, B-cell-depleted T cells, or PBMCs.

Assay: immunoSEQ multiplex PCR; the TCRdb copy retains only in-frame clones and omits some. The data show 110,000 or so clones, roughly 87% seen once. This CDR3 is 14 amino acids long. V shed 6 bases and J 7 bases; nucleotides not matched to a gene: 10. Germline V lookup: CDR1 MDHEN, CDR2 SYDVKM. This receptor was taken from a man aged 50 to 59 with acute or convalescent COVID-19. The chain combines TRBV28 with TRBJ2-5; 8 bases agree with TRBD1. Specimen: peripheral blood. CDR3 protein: CASRGGQVQRTQYF. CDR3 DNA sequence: TGTGCCAGCAGAGGGGGACAGGTCCAGCGGACCCAGTACTTC.